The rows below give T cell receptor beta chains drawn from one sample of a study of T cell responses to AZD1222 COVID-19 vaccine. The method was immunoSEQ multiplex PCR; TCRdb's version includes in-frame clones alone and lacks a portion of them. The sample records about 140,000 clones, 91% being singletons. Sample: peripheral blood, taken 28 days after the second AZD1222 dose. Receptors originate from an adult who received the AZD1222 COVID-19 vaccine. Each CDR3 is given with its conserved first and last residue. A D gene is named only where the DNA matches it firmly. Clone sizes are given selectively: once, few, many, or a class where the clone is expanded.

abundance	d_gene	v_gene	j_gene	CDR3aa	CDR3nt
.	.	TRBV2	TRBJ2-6	CASNVGSGANVLTF	TGTGCCAGCAATGTGGGGTCTGGGGCCAACGTCCTGACTTTC
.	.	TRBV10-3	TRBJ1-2	CAISVSETPSTF	TGTGCCATCAGTGTTTCGGAGACACCCTCCACCTTC
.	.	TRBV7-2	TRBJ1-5	CASSNVGGYGNQPQHF	TGTGCCAGCAGCAACGTAGGCGGCTATGGCAATCAGCCCCAGCATTTT
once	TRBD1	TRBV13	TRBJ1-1	CASSPGGYTEAFF	TGTGCCAGCAGCCCAGGGGGCTACACTGAAGCTTTCTTT
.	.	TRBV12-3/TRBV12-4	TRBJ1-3	CASSTSGGNTIYF	TGTGCCAGCAGTACTTCTGGTGGAAACACCATATATTTT
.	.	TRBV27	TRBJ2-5	CASSLKPGLRLETQYF	TGTGCCAGCAGTTTAAAGCCAGGCCTAAGATTAGAGACCCAGTACTTC
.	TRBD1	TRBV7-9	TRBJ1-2	CASSLEGAGGLSGYTF	TGTGCCAGCTCTCTAGAAGGGGCAGGGGGCTTGTCTGGCTACACCTTC
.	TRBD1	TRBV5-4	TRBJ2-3	CASRRQGAGTDTQYF	TGTGCCAGCAGAAGACAGGGGGCCGGCACAGATACGCAGTATTTT
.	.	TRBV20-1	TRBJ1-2	CSASMPLTNYGYTF	TGCAGTGCTAGTATGCCCTTGACTAACTATGGCTACACCTTC
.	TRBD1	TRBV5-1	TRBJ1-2	CASSLPGGGLNYGYTF	TGCGCCAGCAGCTTGCCAGGGGGTGGCCTTAACTATGGCTACACCTTC
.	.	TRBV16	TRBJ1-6	CASSPIARHGSPLHF	TGTGCCAGCAGTCCTATCGCCCGACACGGTTCACCCCTCCACTTT
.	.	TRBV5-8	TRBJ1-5	CASSAGINQPQHF	TGTGCCAGCAGCGCAGGGATTAATCAGCCCCAGCATTTT
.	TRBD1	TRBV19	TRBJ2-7	CASSMSGTGQGEQYF	TGTGCCAGTAGTATGTCGGGGACAGGGCAAGGCGAGCAGTACTTC
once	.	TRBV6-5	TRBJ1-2	CASRIDRNNYGYTF	TGTGCCAGCAGAATAGACAGGAACAACTATGGCTACACCTTC
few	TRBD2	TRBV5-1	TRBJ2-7	CASSLESREAGVEQYF	TGCGCCAGCAGCTTGGAGTCCCGGGAAGCGGGGGTCGAGCAGTACTTC
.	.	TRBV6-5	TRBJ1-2	CASSYDPASGYGYTF	TGTGCCAGCAGTTACGACCCAGCCTCCGGCTATGGCTACACCTTC
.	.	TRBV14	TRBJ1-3	CASSQFLGAGNTIYF	TGTGCCAGCAGCCAATTCTTAGGAGCTGGAAACACCATATATTTT
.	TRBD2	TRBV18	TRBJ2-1	CASSPGTTYNEQFF	TGTGCCAGCTCACCCGGGACTACCTACAATGAGCAGTTCTTC
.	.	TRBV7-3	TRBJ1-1	CASSQSGGASEAFF	TGTGCCAGCAGCCAATCCGGGGGCGCCTCTGAAGCTTTCTTT